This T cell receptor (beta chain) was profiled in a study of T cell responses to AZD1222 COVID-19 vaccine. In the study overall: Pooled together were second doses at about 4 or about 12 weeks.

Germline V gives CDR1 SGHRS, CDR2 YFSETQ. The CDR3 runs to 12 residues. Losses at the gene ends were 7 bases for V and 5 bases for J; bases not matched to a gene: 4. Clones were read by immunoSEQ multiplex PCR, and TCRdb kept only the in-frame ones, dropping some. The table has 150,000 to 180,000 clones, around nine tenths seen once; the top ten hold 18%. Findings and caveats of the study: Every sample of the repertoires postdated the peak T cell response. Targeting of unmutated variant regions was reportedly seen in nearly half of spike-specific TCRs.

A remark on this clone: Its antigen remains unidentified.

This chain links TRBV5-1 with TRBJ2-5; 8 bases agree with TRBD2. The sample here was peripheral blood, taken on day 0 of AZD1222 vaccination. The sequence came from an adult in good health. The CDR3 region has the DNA TGCGCCAGCTGGCAGCGGGGGGAGACCCAGTACTTC. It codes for CASWQRGETQYF.